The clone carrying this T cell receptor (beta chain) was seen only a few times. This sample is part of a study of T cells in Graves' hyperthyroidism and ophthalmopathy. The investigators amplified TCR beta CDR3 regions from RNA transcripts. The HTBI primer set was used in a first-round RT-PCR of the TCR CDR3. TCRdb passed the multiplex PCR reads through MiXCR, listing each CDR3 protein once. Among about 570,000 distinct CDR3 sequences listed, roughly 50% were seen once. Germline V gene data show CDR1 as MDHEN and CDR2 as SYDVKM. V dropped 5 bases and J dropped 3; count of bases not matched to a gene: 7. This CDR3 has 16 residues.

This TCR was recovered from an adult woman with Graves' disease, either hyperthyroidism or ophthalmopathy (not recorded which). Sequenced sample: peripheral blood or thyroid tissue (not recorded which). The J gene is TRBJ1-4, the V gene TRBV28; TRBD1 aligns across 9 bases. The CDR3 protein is CASSGTGRAANEKLFF. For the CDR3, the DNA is TGTGCCAGCAGTGGGACAGGGAGGGCAGCTAATGAAAAACTGTTTTTT.